Included here is one T cell receptor beta chain sequence, with context. The antigen is unknown. V was pared by 6 bases and J by 0 bases, with 9 bases of the junction left unmatched. Germline assignment: CDR1 MNHNY and CDR2 SVGAGI (reference sequence). CDR3 size: 16 residues. These data originate in a study of blood T cells in healthy people across ages. The second PCR ran roughly 6 to 11 cycles with a sample-barcoded 5' primer and J-beta primers. Each CDR3 protein gets one entry after TCRdb re-called the 5' RACE reads with MiXCR. Of 600,000 to 800,000 distinct CDR3 sequences listed, about 51% were seen once; the top ten hold approximately 12%. Study-level points and caveats: Higher naive T cell percentage went strongly together with higher TCR beta diversity.

This receptor was identified in a woman of 80 years or more in good health. The J gene is TRBJ1-2, the V gene TRBV6-6; 8 bases align to TRBD1. Sequenced material: blood. The CDR3 region is CASRQTGVRTNYGYTF. The CDR3 nucleotides read TGTGCCAGCAGGCAGACAGGGGTGAGGACTAACTATGGCTACACCTTC.